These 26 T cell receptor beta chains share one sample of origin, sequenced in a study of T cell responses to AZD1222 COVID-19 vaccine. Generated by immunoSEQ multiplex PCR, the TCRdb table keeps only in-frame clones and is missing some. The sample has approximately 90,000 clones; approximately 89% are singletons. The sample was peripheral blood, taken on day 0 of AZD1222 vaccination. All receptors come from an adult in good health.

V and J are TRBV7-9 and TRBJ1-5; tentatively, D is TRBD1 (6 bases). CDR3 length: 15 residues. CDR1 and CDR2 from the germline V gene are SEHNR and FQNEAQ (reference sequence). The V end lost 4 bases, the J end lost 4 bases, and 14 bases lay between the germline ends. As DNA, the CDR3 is TGTGCCAGCAGCTCTACCGGGACACCTAATCAGCCCCAGCATTTT. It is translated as CASSSTGTPNQPQHF.

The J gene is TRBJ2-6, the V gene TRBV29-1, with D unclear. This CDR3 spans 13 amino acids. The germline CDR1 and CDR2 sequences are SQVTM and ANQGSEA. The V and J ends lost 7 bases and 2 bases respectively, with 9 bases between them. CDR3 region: CSARRAGANVLTF. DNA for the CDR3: TGCAGCGCTAGAAGGGCTGGGGCCAACGTCCTGACTTTC.

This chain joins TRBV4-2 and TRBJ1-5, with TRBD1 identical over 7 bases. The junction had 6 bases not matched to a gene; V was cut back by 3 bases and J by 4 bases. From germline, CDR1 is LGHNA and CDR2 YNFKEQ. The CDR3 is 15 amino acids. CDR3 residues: CASSQDLQGNQPQHF. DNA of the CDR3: TGTGCCAGCAGCCAGGACTTACAGGGGAATCAGCCCCAGCATTTT.

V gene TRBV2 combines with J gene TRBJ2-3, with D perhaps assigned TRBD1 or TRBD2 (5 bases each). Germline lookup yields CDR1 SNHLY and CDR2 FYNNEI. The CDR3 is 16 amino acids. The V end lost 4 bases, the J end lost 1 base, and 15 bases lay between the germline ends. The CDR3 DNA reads TGTGCCAGCAGTGCGGGGCTCTATGAGGGCACAGATACGCAGTATTTT. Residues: CASSAGLYEGTDTQYF.

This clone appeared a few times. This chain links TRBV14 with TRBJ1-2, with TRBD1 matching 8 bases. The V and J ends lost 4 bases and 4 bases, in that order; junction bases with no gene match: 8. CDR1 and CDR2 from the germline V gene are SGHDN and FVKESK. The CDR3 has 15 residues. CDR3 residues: CASSLISGTGYGYTF. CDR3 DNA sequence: TGTGCCAGCAGCCTTATTTCCGGGACAGGCTATGGCTACACCTTC.

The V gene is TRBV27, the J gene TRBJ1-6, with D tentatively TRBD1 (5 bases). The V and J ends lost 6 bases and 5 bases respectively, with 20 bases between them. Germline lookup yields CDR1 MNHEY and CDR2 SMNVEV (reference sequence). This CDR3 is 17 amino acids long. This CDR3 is CASRLRVSGTHNSPLHF. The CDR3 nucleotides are TGTGCCAGCAGGTTGAGGGTTTCCGGGACCCATAATTCACCCCTCCACTTT.

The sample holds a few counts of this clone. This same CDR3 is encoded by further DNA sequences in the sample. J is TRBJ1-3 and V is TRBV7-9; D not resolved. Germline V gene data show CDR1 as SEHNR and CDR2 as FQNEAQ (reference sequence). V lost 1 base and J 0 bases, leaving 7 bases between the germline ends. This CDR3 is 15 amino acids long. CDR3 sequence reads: CASSLGGGSGNTIYF. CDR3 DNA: TGTGCCAGCAGCTTAGGCGGTGGCTCTGGAAACACCATATATTTT.

CDR3 in amino acids: CASSSGLAGETQYF. The CDR3 DNA sequence: TGTGCCAGCAGCTCCGGACTAGCTGGAGAGACCCAGTACTTC. The rearrangement uses TRBV7-2 and TRBJ2-5; 8 positions match TRBD2. Germline-derived CDR1 and CDR2 are SGHTA and FQGNSA. V shed 4 bases, J shed 4 bases, and the junction held 5 bases outside the gene matches. This CDR3 contains 14 residues.

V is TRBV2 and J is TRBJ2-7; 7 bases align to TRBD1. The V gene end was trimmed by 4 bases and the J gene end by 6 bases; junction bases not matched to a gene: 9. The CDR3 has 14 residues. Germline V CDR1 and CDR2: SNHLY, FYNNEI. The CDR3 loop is CASSGDSRRSEQYF. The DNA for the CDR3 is TGTGCCAGCAGTGGGGACAGTCGGCGTAGCGAGCAGTACTTC. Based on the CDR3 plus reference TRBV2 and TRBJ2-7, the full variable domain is EPEVTQTPSHQVTQMGQEVILRCVPISNHLYFYWYRQILGQKVEFLVSFYNNEISEKSEIFDDQFSVERPDGSNFTLKIRSTKLEDSAMYFCASSGDSRRSEQYFGPGTRLTVT.

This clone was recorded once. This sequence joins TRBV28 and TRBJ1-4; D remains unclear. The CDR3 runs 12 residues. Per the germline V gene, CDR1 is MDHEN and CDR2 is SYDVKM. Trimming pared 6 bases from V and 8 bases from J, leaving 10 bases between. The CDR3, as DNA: TGTGCCAGCAGGACGAGGCGCGAAAAACTGTTTTTT. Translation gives CASRTRREKLFF.

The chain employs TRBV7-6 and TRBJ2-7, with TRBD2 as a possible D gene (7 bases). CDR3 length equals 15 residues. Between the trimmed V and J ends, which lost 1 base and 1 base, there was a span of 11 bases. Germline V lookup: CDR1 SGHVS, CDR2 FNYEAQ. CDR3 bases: TGTGCCAGCAGCTTAGGGGGGGGGCAGTCCTACGAGCAGTACTTC. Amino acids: CASSLGGGQSYEQYF.

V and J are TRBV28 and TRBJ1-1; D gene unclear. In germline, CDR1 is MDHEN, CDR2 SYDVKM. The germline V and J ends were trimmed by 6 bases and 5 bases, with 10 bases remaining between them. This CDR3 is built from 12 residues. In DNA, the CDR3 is TGTGCCAGCAGCACGCTTAGGACTGAAGCTTTCTTT. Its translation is CASSTLRTEAFF.

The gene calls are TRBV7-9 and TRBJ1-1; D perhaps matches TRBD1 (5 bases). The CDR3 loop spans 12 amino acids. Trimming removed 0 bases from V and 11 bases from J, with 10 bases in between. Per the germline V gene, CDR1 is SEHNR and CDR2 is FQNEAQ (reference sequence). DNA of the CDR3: TGTGCCAGCAGCTTAGCAGAGGGGACGGCTTTCTTT. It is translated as CASSLAEGTAFF.

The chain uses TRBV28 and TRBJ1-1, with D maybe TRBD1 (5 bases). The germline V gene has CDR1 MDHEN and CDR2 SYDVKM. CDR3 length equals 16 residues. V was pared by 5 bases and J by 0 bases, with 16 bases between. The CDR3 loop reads CASSPHKGPMNTEAFF. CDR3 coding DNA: TGTGCCAGCAGTCCCCACAAGGGACCGATGAACACTGAAGCTTTCTTT. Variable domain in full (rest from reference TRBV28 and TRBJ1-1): DVKVTQSSRYLVKRTGEKVFLECVQDMDHENMFWYRQDPGLGLRLIYFSYDVKMKEKGDIPEGYSVSREKKERFSLILESASTNQTSMYLCASSPHKGPMNTEAFFGQGTRLTVV.

CDR3 coding DNA: TGTGCCTGGAGGGCTTTCGACAGGAACACTGAAGCTTTCTTT. Translation: CAWRAFDRNTEAFF. The J gene is TRBJ1-1, the V gene TRBV30; maybe TRBD1 (5 bases). Trimming shortened V by 3 bases and J by 1 base, and 12 bases separated the two germline ends. This CDR3 contains 14 residues. Per germline, CDR1 GTSNPN and CDR2 SVGIG (reference sequence). The full variable domain, its missing parts supplied by reference TRBV30 and TRBJ1-1, is SQTIHQWPATLVQPVGSPLSLECTVEGTSNPNLYWYRQAAGRGLQLLFYSVGIGQISSEVPQNLSASRPQDRQFILSSKKLLLSDSGFYLCAWRAFDRNTEAFFGQGTRLTVV.

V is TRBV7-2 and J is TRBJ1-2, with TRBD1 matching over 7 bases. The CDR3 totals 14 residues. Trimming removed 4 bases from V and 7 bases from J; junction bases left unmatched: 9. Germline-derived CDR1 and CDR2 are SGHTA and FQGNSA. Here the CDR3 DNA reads TGTGCCAGCAGCTCATCCAGGGGGTTAGTTGGCTACACCTTC. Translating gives CASSSSRGLVGYTF.

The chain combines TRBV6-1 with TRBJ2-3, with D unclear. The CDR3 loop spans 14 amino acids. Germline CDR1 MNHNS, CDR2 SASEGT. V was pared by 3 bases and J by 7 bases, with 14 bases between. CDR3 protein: CASSETSVGYTQYF. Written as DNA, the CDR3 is TGTGCCAGCAGTGAGACCTCAGTAGGATATACGCAGTATTTT.

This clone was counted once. The CDR3 DNA reads TGCGCCAGCAGCTTGGGTAGCGGCCACACCTACGAGCAGTACTTC. Translated, it gives CASSLGSGHTYEQYF. The V and J genes are TRBV5-1 and TRBJ2-7; D is perhaps TRBD2 (6 bases). CDR3 length equals 15 residues. With 0 bases removed from V and 2 bases from J, the gap between germline ends came to 12 bases. CDR1 is SGHRS, CDR2 YFSETQ, per germline.

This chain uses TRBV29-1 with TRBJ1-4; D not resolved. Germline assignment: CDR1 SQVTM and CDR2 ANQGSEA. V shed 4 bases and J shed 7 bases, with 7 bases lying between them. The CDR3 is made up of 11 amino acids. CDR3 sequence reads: CSVAAAEKLFF. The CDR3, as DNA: TGCAGCGTTGCGGCGGCTGAAAAACTGTTTTTT.

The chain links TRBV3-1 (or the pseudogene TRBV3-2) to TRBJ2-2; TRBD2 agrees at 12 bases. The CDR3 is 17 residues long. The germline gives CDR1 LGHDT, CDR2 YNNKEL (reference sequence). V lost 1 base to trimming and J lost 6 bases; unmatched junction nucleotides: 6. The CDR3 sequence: CASSQGLAGVRAGELFF. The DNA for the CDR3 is TGTGCCAGCAGCCAAGGACTAGCGGGAGTAAGAGCCGGGGAGCTGTTTTTT.

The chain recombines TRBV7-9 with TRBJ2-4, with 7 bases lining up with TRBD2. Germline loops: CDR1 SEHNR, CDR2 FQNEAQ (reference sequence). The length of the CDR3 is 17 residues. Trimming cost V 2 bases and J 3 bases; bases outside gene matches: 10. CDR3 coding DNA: TGTGCCAGCAGCTTAATCGGGGGAGGGCGGAGCAAAAACATTCAGTACTTC. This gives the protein CASSLIGGGRSKNIQYF. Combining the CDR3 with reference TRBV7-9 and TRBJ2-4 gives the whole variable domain DTGVSQNPRHKITKRGQNVTFRCDPISEHNRLYWYRQTLGQGPEFLTYFQNEAQLEKSRLLSDRFSAERPKGSFSTLEIQRTEQGDSAMYLCASSLIGGGRSKNIQYFGAGTRLSVL.

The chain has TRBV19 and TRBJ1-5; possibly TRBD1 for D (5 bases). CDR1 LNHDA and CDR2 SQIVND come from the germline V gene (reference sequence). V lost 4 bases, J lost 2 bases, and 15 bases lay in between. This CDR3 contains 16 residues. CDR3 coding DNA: TGTGCCAGTAGTACCCCTCAGGGTAGGGGCAATCAGCCCCAGCATTTT. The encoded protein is CASSTPQGRGNQPQHF.

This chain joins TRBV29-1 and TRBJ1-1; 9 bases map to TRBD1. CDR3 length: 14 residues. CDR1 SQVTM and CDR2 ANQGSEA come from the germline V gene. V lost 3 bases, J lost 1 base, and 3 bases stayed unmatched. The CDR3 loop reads CSVETGGGNTEAFF. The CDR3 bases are TGCAGCGTTGAGACAGGGGGTGGGAACACTGAAGCTTTCTTT.

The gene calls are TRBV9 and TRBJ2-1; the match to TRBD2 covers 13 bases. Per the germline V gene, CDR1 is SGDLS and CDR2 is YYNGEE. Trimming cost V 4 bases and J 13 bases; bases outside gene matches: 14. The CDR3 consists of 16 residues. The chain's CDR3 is CASSLLDGGLAGIQFF. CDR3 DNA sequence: TGTGCCAGCAGCCTCCTTGATGGGGGACTAGCGGGAATTCAGTTCTTC.

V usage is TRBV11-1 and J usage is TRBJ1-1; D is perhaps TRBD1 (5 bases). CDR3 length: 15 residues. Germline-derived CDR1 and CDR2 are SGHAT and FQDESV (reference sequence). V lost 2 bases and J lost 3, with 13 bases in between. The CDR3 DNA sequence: TGTGCCAGCAGCTTATCGGTGGGGGGATACACTGAAGCTTTCTTT. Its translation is CASSLSVGGYTEAFF.

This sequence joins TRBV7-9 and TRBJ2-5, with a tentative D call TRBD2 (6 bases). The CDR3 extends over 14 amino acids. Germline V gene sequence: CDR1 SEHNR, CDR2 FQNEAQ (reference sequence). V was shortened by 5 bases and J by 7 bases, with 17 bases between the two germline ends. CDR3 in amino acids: CASSNILAVGTQYF. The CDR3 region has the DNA TGTGCCAGCAGCAACATACTAGCAGTCGGGACCCAGTACTTC.